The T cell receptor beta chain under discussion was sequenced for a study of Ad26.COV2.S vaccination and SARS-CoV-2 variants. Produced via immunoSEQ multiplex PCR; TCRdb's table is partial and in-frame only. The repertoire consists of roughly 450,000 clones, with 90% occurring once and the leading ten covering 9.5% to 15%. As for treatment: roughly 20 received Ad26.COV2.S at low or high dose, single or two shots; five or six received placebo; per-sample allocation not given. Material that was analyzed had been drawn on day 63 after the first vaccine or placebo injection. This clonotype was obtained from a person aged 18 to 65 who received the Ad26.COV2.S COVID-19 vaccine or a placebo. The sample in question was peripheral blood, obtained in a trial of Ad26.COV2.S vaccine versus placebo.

CDR3 region: CASSLFPGQGTNEQFF. The CDR3 bases are TGTGCCAGCAGTTTATTTCCGGGACAGGGTACAAATGAGCAGTTCTTC. The V gene is TRBV28, the J gene TRBJ2-1, with 9 bases fitting TRBD1. Germline CDR1 is MDHEN and CDR2 is SYDVKM. This CDR3 comprises 16 residues. V shed 1 base, J shed 7 bases, and the junction held 8 bases outside the gene matches.